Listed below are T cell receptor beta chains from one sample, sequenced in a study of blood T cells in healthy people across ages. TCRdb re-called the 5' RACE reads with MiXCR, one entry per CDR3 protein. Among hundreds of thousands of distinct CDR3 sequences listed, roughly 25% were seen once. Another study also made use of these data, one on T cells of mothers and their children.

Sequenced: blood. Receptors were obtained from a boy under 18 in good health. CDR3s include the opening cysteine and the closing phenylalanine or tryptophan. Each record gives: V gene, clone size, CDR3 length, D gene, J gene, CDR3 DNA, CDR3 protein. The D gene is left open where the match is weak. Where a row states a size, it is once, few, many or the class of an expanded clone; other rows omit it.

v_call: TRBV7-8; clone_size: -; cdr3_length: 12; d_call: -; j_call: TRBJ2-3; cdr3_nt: TGTGCCAGCAGCATAGGACAGCATACGCAGTATTTT; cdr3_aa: CASSIGQHTQYF
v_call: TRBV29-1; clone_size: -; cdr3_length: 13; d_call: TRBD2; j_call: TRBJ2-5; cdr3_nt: TGCAGCGCCCCCCAAACTAGCGGGGAGACCCAGTACTTC; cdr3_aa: CSAPQTSGETQYF
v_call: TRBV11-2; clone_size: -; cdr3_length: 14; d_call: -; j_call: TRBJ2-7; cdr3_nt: TGTGCCAGCAGCTTAGATGTACAGGGAGTGTCGCAGTACTTC; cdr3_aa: CASSLDVQGVSQYF
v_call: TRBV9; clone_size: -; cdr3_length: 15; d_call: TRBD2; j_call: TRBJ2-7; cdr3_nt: TGTGCCAGCAGCGTAGCGGCGGGAGGGTCCCTCCCTTTGTACTTC; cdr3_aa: CASSVAAGGSLPLYF
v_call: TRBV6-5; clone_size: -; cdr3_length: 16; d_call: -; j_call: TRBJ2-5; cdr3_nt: TGTGCCAGCAGTTACTTGGTTGGGACGGCCGAGGGGACCCAGTACTTC; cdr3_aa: CASSYLVGTAEGTQYF
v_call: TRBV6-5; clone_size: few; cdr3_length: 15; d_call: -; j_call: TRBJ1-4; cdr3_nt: TGTGCCAGCAGTTACTCATTGCCGGGTGATGGAAAACTGTTTTTT; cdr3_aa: CASSYSLPGDGKLFF
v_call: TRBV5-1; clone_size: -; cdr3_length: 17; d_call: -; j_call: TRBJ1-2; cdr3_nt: TGCGCCAGCAGCTTGGACGGTATTGGAGGGGGGTCCTATGGCTACACCTTC; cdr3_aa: CASSLDGIGGGSYGYTF
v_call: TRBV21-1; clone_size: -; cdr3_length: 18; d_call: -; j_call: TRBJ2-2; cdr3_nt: TGTGCCAGCAGCAAAGGCCCGGGACAGCCAATTCACACCGGGGAGCTGTTTTTT; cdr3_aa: CASSKGPGQPIHTGELFF
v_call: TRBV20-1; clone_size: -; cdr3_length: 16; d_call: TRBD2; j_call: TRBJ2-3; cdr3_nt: TGCAGTGCTGGGGTTGGCGGGGGGTCGGTTTTTGATACGCAGTATTTT; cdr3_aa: CSAGVGGGSVFDTQYF
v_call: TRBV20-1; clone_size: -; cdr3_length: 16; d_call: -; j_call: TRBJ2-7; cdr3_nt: TGCAGTGCTAGAGATGATGAGGGATCAACCTCCTACGAGCAGTACTTC; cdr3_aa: CSARDDEGSTSYEQYF
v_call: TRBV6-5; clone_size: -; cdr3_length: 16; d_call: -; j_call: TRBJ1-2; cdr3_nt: TGTGCCAGCAGTTACTCGAAAGTCGGTGGGCCATGGGGCTACACCTTC; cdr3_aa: CASSYSKVGGPWGYTF
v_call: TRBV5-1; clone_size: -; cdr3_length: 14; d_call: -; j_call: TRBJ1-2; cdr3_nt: TGCGCCAGCAGCCCCCCCGCTTGGGGCTATGGCTACACCTTC; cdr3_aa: CASSPPAWGYGYTF
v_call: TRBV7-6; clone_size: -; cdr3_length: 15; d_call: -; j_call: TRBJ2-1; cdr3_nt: TGTGCCAGCAGCTCTCTCCGGGACCTTTCCAATGAGCAGTTCTTC; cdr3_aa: CASSSLRDLSNEQFF
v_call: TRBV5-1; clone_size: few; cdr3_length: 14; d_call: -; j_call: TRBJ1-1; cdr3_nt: TGCGCCAGCACCAACGCGACTAGTGGGGGAGAAGCTTTCTTT; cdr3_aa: CASTNATSGGEAFF
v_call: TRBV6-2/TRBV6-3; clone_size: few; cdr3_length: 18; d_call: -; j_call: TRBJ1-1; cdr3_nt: TGTGCCAGCAGTTACTGGGGCAGCGAGGGGAATGTGAACACTGAAGCTTTCTTT; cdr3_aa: CASSYWGSEGNVNTEAFF
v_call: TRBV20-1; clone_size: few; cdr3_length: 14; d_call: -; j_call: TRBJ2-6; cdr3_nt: TGCAGTGCTAGAGCTCACTCTGGGGCCAACGTCCTGACTTTC; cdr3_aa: CSARAHSGANVLTF
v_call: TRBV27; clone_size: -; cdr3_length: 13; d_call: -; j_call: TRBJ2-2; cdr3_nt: TGTGCCAGCAGTTTACAGGGAAGCGGGGAGCTGTTTTTT; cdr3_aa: CASSLQGSGELFF
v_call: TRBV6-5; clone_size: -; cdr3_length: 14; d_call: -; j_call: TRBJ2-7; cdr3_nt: TGTGCCAGCAGTTCGGTGACTAGGGTCGACGAGCAGTACTTC; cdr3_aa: CASSSVTRVDEQYF
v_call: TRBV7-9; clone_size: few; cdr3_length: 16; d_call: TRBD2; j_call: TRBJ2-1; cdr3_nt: TGTGCCAGCAGCTTAGCGGCGGGACTAGCGGACAATGAGCAGTTCTTC; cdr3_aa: CASSLAAGLADNEQFF
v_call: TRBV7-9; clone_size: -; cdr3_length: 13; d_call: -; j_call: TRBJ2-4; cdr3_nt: TGTGCCAGCAGCCTCCCCACAGAGGGCATTCAGTACTTC; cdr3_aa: CASSLPTEGIQYF
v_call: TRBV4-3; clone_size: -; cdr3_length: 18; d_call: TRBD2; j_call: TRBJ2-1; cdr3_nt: TGCGCCAGCAGCCAAGAAGGACTAGCGGGGGGGGATTACAATGAGCAGTTCTTC; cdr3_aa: CASSQEGLAGGDYNEQFF
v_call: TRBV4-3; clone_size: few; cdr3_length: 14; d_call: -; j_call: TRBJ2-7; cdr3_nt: TGCGCCAGCAGCCAAGCGACGGGGCGCGACGAGCAGTACTTC; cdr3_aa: CASSQATGRDEQYF
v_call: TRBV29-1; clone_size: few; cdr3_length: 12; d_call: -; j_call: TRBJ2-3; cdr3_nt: TGCAGCGTTTTGAGTTCGGCAGATACGCAGTATTTT; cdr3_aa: CSVLSSADTQYF
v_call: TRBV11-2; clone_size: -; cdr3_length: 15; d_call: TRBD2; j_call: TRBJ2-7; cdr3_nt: TGTGCCAGCAGCTTAGATCCGGGACTAACCTACGAGCAGTACTTC; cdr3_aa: CASSLDPGLTYEQYF
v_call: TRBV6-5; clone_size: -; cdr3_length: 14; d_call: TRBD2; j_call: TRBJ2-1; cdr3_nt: TGTGCCAGCAGTCCCTCAAGGACTAGCGACGAGCAGTTCTTC; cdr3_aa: CASSPSRTSDEQFF
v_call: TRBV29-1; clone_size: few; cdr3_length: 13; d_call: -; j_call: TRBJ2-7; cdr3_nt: TGCAGCGTTGAAGGTCAGAGAGACTACGAGCAGTACTTC; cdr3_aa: CSVEGQRDYEQYF
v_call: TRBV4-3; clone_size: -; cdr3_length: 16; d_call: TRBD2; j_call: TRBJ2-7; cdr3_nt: TGCGCCAGCAGCCAAGATCGGGGACTAGCGGCCTACGAGCAGTACTTC; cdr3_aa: CASSQDRGLAAYEQYF
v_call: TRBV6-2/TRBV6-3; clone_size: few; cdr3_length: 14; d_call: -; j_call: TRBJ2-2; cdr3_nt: TGTGCCACAGGCGGGAACGGGAACACCGGGGAGCTGTTTTTT; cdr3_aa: CATGGNGNTGELFF
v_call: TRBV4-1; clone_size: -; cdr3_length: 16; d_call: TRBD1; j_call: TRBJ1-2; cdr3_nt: TGCGCCAGCAGCCAAGTAGGACAGGGCCGGGACTATGGCTACACCTTC; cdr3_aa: CASSQVGQGRDYGYTF
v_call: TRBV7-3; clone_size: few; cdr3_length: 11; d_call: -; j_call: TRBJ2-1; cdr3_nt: TGTGCCAGCAGCGCGGGGGCAGAGCAGTTCTTC; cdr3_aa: CASSAGAEQFF
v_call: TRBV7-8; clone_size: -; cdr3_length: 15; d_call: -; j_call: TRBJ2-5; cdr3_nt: TGTGCCAGCAGCTCTCTGGACTATCTCCCGGAGACCCAGTACTTC; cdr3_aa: CASSSLDYLPETQYF
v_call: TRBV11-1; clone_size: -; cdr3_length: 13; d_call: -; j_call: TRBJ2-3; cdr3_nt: TGTGCCAGCAGCTTATGGCCGGGCGATACGCAGTATTTT; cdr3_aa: CASSLWPGDTQYF
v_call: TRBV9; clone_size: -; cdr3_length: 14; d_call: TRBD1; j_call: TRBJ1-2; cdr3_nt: TGTGCCAGCAGCGTCGGACAGGCCCTCTATGGCTACACCTTC; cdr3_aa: CASSVGQALYGYTF
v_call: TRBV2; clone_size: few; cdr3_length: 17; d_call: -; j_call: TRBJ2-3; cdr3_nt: TGTGCCAGCATGGGGCTAGAGATTCGACCTAGCACAGATACGCAGTATTTT; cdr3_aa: CASMGLEIRPSTDTQYF
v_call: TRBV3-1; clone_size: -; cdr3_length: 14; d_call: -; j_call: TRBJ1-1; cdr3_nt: TGTGCCAGCAGCCTCAGGGCGGCCGGCACTGAAGCTTTCTTT; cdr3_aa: CASSLRAAGTEAFF
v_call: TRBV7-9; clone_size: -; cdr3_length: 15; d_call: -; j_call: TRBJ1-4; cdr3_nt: TGTGCCAGCAGATCAGACAGTGCAACTAATGAAAAACTGTTTTTT; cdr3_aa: CASRSDSATNEKLFF
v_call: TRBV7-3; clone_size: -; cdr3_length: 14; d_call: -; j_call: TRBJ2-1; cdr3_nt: TGTGCCAGCAGCGCGGGACCAAGCTACAATGAGCAGTTCTTC; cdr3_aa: CASSAGPSYNEQFF
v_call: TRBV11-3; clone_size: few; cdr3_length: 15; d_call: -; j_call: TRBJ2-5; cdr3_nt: TGTGCCAGCAGCAAAGAAGGGGGAAAGGGAGAGACCCAGTACTTC; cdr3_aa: CASSKEGGKGETQYF
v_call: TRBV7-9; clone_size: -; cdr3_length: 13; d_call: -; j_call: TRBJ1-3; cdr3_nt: TGTGCCAGCAGTACATTTACTGGAAACACCATATATTTT; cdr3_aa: CASSTFTGNTIYF
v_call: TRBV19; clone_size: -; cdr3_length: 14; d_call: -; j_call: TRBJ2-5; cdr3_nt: TGTGCCAGTAGTGGAGGGGCCGCACAAGAGACCCAGTACTTC; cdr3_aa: CASSGGAAQETQYF
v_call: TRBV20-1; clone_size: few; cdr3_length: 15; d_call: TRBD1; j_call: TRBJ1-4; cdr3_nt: TGCAGTGCGAGCCCCGACAGGGGAGGGCGTGAAAAACTGTTTTTT; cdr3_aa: CSASPDRGGREKLFF
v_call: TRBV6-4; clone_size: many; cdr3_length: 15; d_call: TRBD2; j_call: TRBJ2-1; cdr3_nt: TGTGCCAGCAGTGACTCCGCGGGAGAGGACGATGAGCAGTTCTTC; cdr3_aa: CASSDSAGEDDEQFF
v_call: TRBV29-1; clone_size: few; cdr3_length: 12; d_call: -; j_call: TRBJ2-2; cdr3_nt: TGCAGCGTTCTACCAATCACCGGGGAGCTGTTTTTT; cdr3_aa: CSVLPITGELFF
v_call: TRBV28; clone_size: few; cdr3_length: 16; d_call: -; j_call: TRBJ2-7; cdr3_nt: TGTGCCAGCAGTTTCGATCCTCGACAGGTCAGCCACGAGCAGTACTTC; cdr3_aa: CASSFDPRQVSHEQYF
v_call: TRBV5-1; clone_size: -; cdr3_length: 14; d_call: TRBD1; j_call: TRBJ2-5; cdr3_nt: TGCGCCAGCAGCTCCTACAGGGGATCAGAGACCCAGTACTTC; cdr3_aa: CASSSYRGSETQYF
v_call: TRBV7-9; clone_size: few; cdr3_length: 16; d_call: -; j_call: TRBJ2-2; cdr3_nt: TGTGCCAGCAGATCCCCGTTAGAGGCGAACACCGGGGAGCTGTTTTTT; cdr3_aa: CASRSPLEANTGELFF
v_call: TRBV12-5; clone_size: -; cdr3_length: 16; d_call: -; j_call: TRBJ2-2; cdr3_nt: TGTGCTAGTGGTACGGGGACGGGACTGAACACCGGGGAGCTGTTTTTT; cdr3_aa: CASGTGTGLNTGELFF
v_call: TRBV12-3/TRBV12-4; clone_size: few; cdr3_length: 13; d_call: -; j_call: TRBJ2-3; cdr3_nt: TGTGCCAGCAGTTTACCCAGGGAAGATACGCAGTATTTT; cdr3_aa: CASSLPREDTQYF
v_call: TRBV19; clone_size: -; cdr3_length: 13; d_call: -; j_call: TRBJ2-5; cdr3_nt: TGTGCCAGTAGTATCCAGGACCTCGAGACCCAGTACTTC; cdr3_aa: CASSIQDLETQYF